A selection of T cell receptor beta chains follows, all from one sample in a study of blood T cell repertoires in COVID-19. The data were produced by immunoSEQ multiplex PCR, yet TCRdb's version contains in-frame clones alone and is incomplete. The sample has some 250,000 clones; roughly 91% are singletons. The sample taken for sequencing was PBMCs or T cells enriched from blood (not recorded which). The receptors were sampled from a woman aged 40 to 50 with acute COVID-19. CDR3s include the opening cysteine and the closing phenylalanine or tryptophan. Fields, in order: J gene, D gene, V gene, clone size, CDR3 protein, CDR3 DNA. The D gene is left open where the match is weak. For some rows the clone size is stated as once, few or many, or as a class when expanded; others skip it.

>TRBJ2-7|TRBD1|TRBV7-9|NA
CASSPTGTLYEQYF
TGTGCCAGCAGCCCGACAGGGACCCTCTACGAGCAGTACTTC
>TRBJ2-3|NA|TRBV3-1/TRBV3-2|NA
CASSERGITDTQYF
TGTGCCAGCAGCGAAAGGGGGATAACAGATACGCAGTATTTT
>TRBJ1-1|NA|TRBV7-2|NA
CASSFPRGAGNTEAFF
TGTGCCAGCAGCTTTCCCCGTGGTGCAGGGAACACTGAAGCTTTCTTT
>TRBJ2-2|TRBD2|TRBV7-2|NA
CASSGGLAGGTGELFF
TGTGCCAGCAGCGGGGGACTAGCGGGGGGCACCGGGGAGCTGTTTTTT
>TRBJ1-5|NA|TRBV6-2/TRBV6-3|NA
CASSYGELGNQPQHF
TGTGCCAGCAGTTACGGAGAACTCGGGAATCAGCCCCAGCATTTT
>TRBJ2-3|NA|TRBV29-1|NA
CSVEPGDIDTQYF
TGCAGCGTTGAGCCGGGAGATATAGATACGCAGTATTTT
>TRBJ2-3|TRBD1|TRBV18|NA
CASSIGQGRRGDTQYF
TGTGCCAGCTCAATTGGACAGGGCCGGCGGGGAGATACGCAGTATTTT
>TRBJ1-5|NA|TRBV5-6|NA
CASSNGDRLNQPQHF
TGTGCCAGCAGCAACGGCGACAGGCTCAATCAGCCCCAGCATTTT
>TRBJ1-3|TRBD1|TRBV2|NA
CASRSTGASGNTIYF
TGTGCCAGCAGGTCCACAGGGGCCTCTGGAAACACCATATATTTT
>TRBJ1-4|NA|TRBV3-1/TRBV3-2|NA
CASSQEWHEELFF
TGTGCCAGCAGCCAAGAATGGCATGAGGAACTGTTTTTT
>TRBJ1-1|NA|TRBV9|NA
CASSVVMNTEAFF
TGTGCCAGCAGCGTAGTAATGAACACTGAAGCTTTCTTT
>TRBJ1-4|TRBD1|TRBV4-1|NA
CASSQEIWDRENEKLFF
TGCGCCAGCAGCCAAGAAATCTGGGACAGGGAGAATGAAAAACTGTTTTTT
>TRBJ2-7|TRBD1|TRBV30|NA
CAWSPGGQVAREQYF
TGTGCCTGGAGCCCCGGGGGACAGGTGGCGAGGGAGCAGTACTTC
>TRBJ2-2|TRBD2|TRBV7-2|few
CASSFKGRDTGELFF
TGTGCCAGCAGCTTCAAGGGGAGGGACACCGGGGAGCTGTTTTTT